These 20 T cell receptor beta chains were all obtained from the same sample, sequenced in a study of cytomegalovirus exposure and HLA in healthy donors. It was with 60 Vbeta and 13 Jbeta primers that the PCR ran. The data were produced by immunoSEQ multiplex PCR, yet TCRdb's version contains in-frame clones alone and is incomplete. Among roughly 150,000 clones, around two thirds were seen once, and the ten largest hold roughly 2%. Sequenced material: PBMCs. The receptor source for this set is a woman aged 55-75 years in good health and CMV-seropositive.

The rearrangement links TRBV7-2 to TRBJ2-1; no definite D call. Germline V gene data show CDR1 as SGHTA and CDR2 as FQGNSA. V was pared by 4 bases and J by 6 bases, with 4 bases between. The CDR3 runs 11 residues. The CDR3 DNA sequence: TGTGCCAGCAGCTCCCTCAATGAGCAGTTCTTC. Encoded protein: CASSSLNEQFF.

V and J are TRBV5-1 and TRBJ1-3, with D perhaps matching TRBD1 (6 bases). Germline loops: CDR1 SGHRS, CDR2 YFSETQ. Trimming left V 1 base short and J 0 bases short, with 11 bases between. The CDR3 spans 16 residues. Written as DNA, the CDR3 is TGCGCCAGCAGCTTGAGACAGGCAAGCTCTGGAAACACCATATATTTT. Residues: CASSLRQASSGNTIYF.

CDR3 bases: TGTGCCACCAGACTAGCGGATACAGATACGCAGTATTTT. The encoded protein is CATRLADTDTQYF. The chain is built from TRBV10-3 and TRBJ2-3; 9 bases line up with TRBD2. The germline gives CDR1 ENHRY, CDR2 SYGVKD. There are 13 residues in the CDR3. V was pared by 10 bases and J by 3 bases, with 5 bases of the junction left unmatched.

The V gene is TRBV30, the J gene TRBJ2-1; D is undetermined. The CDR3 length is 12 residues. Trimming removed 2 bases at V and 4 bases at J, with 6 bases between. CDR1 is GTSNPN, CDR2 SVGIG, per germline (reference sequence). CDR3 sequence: CAWSSLYNEQFF. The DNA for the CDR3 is TGTGCCTGGAGTAGCCTTTACAATGAGCAGTTCTTC.

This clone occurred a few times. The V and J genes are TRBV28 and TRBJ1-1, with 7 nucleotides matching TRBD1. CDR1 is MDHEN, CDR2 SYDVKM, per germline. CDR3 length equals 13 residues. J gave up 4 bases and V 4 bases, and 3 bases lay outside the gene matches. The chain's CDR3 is CASSSPGGTEAFF. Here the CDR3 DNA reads TGTGCCAGCAGTTCTCCAGGGGGCACTGAAGCTTTCTTT.

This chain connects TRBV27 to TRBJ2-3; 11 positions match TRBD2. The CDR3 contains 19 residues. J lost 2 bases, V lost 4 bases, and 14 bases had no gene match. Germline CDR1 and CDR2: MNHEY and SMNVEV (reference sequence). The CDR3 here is CASSSLNPGLADNTDTQYF. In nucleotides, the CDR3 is TGTGCCAGCAGTTCCCTAAACCCGGGACTAGCGGATAACACAGATACGCAGTATTTT.

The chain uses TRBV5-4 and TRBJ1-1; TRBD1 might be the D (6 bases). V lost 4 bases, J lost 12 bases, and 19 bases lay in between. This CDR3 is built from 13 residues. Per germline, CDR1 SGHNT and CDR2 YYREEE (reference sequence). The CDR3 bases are TGTGCCAGCAGCCCCCGGGGCGGGGGGGGCACTTTCTTT. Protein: CASSPRGGGGTFF.

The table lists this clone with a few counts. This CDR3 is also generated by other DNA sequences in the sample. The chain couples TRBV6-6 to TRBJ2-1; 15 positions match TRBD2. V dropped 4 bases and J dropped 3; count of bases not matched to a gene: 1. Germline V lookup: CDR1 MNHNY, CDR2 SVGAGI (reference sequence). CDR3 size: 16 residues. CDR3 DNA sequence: TGTGCCAGCAGTTCGGGACTAGCGGGAGGCTACAATGAGCAGTTCTTC. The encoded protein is CASSSGLAGGYNEQFF.

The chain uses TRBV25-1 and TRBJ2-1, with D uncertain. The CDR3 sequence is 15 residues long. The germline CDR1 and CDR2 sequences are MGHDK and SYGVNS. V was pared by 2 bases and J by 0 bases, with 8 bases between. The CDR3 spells CASSEKAGSYNEQFF. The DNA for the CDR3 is TGTGCCAGCAGTGAAAAAGCAGGCTCCTACAATGAGCAGTTCTTC. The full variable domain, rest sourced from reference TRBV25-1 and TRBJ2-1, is EADIYQTPRYLVIGTGKKITLECSQTMGHDKMYWYQQDPGMELHLIHYSYGVNSTEKGDLSSESTVSRIRTEHFPLTLESARPSHTSQYLCASSEKAGSYNEQFFGPGTRLTVL.

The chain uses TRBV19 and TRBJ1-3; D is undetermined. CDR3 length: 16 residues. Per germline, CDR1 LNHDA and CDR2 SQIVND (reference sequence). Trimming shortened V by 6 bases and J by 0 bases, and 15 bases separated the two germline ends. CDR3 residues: CASRPSDTISGNTIYF. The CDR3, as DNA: TGTGCCAGTAGACCCTCCGACACGATCTCTGGAAACACCATATATTTT.

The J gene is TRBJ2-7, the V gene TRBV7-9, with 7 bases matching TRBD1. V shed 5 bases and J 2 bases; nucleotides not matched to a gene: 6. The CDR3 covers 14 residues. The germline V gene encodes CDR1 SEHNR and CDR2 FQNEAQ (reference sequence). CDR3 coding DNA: TGTGCCAGCAGCGTCCGGGACAGTGCCTACGAGCAGTACTTC. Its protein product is CASSVRDSAYEQYF.

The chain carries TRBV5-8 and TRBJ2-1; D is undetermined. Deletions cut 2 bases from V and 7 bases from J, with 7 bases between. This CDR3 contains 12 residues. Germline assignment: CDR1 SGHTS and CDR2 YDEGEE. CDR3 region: CASSLDRNEQFF. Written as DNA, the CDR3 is TGTGCCAGCAGCTTAGATAGAAATGAGCAGTTCTTC.

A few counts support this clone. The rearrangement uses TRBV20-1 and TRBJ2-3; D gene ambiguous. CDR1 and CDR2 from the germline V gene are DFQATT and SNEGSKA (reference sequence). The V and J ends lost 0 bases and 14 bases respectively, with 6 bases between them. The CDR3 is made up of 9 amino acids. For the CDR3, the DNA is TGCAGTGCTAGAGATATTCCGTATTTT. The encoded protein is CSARDIPYF.

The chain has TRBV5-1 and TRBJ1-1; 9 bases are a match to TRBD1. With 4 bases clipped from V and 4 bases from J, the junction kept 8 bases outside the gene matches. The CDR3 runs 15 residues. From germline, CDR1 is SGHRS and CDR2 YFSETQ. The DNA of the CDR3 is TGCGCCAGCAGCGCCGGGACAGGGAGGGGCACTGAAGCTTTCTTT. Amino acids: CASSAGTGRGTEAFF.

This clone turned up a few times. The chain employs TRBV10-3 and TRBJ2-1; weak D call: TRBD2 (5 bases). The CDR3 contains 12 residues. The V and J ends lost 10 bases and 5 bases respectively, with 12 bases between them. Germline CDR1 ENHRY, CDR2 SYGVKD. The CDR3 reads CATREPNNEQFF. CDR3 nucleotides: TGTGCCACCCGGGAACCTAACAATGAGCAGTTCTTC.

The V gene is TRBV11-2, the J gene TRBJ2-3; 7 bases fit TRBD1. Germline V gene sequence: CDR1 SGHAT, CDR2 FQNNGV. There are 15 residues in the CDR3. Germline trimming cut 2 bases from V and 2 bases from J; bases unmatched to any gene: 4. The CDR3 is CASSLLGQITDTQYF. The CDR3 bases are TGTGCCAGCAGCTTATTGGGACAGATCACAGATACGCAGTATTTT.

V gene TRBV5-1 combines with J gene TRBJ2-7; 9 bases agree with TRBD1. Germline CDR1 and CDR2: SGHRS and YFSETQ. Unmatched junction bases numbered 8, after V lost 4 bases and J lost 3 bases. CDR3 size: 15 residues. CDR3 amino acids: CASSTNRGQYYEQYF. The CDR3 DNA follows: TGCGCCAGCAGCACCAACAGGGGGCAATACTACGAGCAGTACTTC.

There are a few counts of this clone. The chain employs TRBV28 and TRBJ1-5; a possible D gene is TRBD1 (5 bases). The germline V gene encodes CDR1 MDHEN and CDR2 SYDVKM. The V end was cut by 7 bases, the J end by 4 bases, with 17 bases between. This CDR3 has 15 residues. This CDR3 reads CASNTLGGGNQPQHF. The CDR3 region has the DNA TGTGCCAGCAATACTCTTGGGGGGGGAAATCAGCCCCAGCATTTT.

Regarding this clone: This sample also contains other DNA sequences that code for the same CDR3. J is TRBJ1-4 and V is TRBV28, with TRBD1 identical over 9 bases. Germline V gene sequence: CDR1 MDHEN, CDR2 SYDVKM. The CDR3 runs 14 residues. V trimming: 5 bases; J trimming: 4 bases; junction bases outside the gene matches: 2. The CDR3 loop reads CASSLTGGNEKLFF. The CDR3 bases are TGTGCCAGCAGTCTGACAGGGGGTAATGAAAAACTGTTTTTT.

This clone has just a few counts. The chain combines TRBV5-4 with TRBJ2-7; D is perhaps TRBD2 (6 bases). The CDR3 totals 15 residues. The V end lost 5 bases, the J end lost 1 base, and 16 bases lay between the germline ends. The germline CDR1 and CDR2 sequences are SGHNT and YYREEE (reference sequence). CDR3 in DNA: TGTGCCAGCAGTCAAGGAGGGAGGTCTTCCTACGAGCAGTACTTC. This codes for CASSQGGRSSYEQYF.